This note documents a single T cell receptor beta chain sequence. The source of the sample is a study of T cell responses to AZD1222 COVID-19 vaccine. This table comes from immunoSEQ multiplex PCR, and its TCRdb copy is limited to in-frame clones, with some not included. Among about 120,000 clones listed, around 90% were seen once. Germline assignment: CDR1 SGDLS and CDR2 YYNGEE. The CDR3 sequence is 14 residues long. Between the trimmed V and J ends, which lost 1 base and 1 base, there was a span of 8 bases. Sequenced material: peripheral blood, taken on day 0 of AZD1222 vaccination. This chain uses TRBV9 with TRBJ2-5, with D possibly matching TRBD2 (5 bases). This receptor was taken from an adult in good health. The CDR3 DNA is TGTGCCAGCAGCGTATATGAGGGCCAAGAGACCCAGTACTTC. Protein: CASSVYEGQETQYF.